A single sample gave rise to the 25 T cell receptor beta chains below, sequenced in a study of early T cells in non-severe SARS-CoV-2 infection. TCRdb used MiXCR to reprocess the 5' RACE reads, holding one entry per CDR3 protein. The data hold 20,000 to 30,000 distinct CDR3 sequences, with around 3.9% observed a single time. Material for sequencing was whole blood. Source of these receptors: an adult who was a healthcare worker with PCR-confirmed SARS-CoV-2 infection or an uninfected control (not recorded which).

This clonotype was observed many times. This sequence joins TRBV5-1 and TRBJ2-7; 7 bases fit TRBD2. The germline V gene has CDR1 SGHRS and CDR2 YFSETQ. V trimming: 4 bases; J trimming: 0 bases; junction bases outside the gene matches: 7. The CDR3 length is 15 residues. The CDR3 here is CASSGSGSSSYEQYF. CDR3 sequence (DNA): TGCGCCAGCAGCGGTAGCGGGTCTAGCTCCTACGAGCAGTACTTC.

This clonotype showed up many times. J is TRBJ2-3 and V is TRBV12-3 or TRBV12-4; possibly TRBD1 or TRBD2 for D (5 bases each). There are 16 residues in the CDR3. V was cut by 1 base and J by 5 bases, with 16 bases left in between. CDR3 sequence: CASSLGGTRLEDTQYF. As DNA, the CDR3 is TGTGCCAGCAGTTTAGGTGGGACGAGGTTGGAAGATACGCAGTATTTT.

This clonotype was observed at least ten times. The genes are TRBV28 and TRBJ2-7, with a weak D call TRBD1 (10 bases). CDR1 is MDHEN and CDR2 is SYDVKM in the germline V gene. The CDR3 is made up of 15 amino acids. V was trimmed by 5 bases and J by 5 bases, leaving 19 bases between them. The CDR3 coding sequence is TGTGCCAGCAGTCCTAGCGGGACAGGGGACAACGAGCAGTACTTC. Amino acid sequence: CASSPSGTGDNEQYF.

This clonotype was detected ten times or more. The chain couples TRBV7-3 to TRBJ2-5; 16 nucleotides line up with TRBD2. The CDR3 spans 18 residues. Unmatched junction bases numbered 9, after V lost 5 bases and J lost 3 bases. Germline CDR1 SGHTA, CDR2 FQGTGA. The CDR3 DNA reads TGTGCCAGCAGCCCGGGACTAGCGGGAGGGCCGGGCGAAGAGACCCAGTACTTC. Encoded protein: CASSPGLAGGPGEETQYF. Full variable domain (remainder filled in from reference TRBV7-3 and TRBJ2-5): GAGVSQTPSNKVTEKGKYVELRCDPISGHTALYWYRQSLGQGPEFLIYFQGTGAADDSGLPNDRFFAVRPEGSVSTLKIQRTERGDSAVYLCASSPGLAGGPGEETQYFGPGTRLLVL.

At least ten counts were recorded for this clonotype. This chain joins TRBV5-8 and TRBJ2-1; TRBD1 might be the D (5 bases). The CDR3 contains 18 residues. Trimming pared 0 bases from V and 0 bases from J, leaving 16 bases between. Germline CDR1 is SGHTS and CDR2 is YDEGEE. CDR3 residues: CASSLGQGSLSSYNEQFF. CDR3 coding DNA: TGTGCCAGCAGCTTGGGGCAGGGCAGCCTTAGCTCCTACAATGAGCAGTTCTTC.

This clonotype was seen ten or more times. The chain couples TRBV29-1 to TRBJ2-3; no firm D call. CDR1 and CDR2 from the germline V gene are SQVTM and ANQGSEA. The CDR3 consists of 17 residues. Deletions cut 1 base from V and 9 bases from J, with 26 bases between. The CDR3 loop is CSVEVPAAIYTLTTQYF. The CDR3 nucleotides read TGCAGCGTTGAAGTCCCGGCAGCGATCTATACTTTGACAACGCAGTATTTT.

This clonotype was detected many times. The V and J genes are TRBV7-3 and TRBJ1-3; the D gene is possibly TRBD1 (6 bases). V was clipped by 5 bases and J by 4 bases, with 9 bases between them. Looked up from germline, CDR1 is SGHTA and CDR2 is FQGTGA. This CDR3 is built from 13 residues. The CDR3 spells CASSAGTGNTIYF. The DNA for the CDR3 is TGTGCCAGCAGCGCGGGGACAGGAAACACCATATATTTT.

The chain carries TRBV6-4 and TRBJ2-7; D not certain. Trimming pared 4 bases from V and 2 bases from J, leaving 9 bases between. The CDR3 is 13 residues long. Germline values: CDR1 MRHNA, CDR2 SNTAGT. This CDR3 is CASSVHPTYEQYF. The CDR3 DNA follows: TGTGCCAGCAGTGTGCACCCAACCTACGAGCAGTACTTC.

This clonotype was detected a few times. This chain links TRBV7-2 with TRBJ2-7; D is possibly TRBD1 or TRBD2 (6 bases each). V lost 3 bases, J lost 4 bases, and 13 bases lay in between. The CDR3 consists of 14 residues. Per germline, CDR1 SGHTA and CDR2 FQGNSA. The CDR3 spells CASSFGGASYEQYF. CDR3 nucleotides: TGTGCCAGCAGCTTCGGGGGCGCGTCGTACGAGCAGTACTTC.

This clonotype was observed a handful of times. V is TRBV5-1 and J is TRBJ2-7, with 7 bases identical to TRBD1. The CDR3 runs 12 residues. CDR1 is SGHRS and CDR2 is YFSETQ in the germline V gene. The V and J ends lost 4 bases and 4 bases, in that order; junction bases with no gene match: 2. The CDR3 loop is CASSGTAYEQYF. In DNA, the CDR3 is TGCGCCAGCAGCGGGACAGCGTACGAGCAGTACTTC. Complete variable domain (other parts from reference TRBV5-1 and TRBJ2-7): KAGVTQTPRYLIKTRGQQVTLSCSPISGHRSVSWYQQTPGQGLQFLFEYFSETQRNKGNFPGRFSGRQFSNSRSEMNVSTLELGDSALYLCASSGTAYEQYFGPGTRLTVT.

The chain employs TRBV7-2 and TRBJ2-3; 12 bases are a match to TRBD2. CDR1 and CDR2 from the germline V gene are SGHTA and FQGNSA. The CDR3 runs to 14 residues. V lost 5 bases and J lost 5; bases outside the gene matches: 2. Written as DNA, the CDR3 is TGTGCCAGCAGCGTGGGACTAGCGGGAGATACGCAGTATTTT. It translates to CASSVGLAGDTQYF.

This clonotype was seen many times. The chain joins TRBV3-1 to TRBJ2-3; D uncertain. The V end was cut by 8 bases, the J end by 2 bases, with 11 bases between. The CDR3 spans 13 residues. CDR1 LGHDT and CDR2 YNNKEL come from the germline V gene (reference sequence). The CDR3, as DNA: TGTGCCAGCGGGGTTTCCCCCACAGATACGCAGTATTTT. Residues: CASGVSPTDTQYF.

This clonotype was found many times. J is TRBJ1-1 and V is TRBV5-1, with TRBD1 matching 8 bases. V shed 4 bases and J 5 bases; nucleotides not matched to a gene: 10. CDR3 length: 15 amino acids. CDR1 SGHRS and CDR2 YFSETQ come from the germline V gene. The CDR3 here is CASSTSQGAITEAFF. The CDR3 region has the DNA TGCGCCAGCAGCACCTCCCAGGGGGCTATAACTGAAGCTTTCTTT. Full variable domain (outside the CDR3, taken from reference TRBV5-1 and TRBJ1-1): KAGVTQTPRYLIKTRGQQVTLSCSPISGHRSVSWYQQTPGQGLQFLFEYFSETQRNKGNFPGRFSGRQFSNSRSEMNVSTLELGDSALYLCASSTSQGAITEAFFGQGTRLTVV.

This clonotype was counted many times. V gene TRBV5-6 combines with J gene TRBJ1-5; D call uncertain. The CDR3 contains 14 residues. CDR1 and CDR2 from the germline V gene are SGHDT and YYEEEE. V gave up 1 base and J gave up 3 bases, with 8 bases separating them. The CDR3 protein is CASSLSRSNQPQHF. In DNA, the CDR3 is TGTGCCAGCAGCTTGTCGCGTTCCAATCAGCCCCAGCATTTT.

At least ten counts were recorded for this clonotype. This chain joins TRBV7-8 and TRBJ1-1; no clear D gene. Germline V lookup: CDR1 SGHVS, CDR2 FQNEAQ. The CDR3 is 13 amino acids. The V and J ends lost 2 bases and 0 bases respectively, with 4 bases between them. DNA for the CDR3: TGTGCCAGCAGCTTATGGATGAACACTGAAGCTTTCTTT. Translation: CASSLWMNTEAFF.

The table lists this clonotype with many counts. The CDR3, as DNA: TGTGCCAGCAGTTTATGGGGGTTGGGCGGGGAGCTGTTTTTT. Its protein is CASSLWGLGGELFF. The genes are TRBV27 and TRBJ2-2; D is perhaps TRBD1 or TRBD2 (5 bases each). The CDR3 runs 14 residues. Trimming removed 1 base at V and 7 bases at J, with 10 bases between. CDR1 is MNHEY and CDR2 is SMNVEV in the germline V gene (reference sequence).

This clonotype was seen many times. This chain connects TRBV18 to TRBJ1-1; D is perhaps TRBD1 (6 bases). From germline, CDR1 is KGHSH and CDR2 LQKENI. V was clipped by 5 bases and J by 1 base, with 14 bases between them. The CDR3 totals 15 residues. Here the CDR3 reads CASSEQGMGNTEAFF. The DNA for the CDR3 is TGTGCCAGCTCAGAGCAGGGGATGGGGAACACTGAAGCTTTCTTT.

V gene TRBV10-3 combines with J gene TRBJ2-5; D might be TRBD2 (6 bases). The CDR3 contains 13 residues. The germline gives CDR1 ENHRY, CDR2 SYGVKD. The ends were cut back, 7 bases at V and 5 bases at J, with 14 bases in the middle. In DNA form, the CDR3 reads TGTGCCATCAATCAACCGGGAGCGGAGACCCAGTACTTC. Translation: CAINQPGAETQYF.

In DNA, the CDR3 is TGTGCCAGCAGTCCCCAGAGTAATCCAGATACGCAGTATTTT. Translation: CASSPQSNPDTQYF. V gene TRBV2 combines with J gene TRBJ2-3; D unclear. The CDR3 length is 14 residues. CDR1 SNHLY and CDR2 FYNNEI come from the germline V gene. Deletions cut 5 bases from V and 4 bases from J, with 13 bases between.

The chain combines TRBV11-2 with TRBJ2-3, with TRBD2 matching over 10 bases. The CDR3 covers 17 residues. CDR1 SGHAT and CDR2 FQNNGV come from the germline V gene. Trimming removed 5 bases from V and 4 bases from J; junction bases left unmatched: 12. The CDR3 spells CASSPGLAVGSADTQYF. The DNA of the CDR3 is TGTGCCAGCAGCCCCGGACTAGCGGTAGGGTCGGCAGATACGCAGTATTTT. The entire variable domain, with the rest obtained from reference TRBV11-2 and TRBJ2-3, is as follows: EAGVAQSPRYKIIEKRQSVAFWCNPISGHATLYWYQQILGQGPKLLIQFQNNGVVDDSQLPKDRFSAERLKGVDSTLKIQPAKLEDSAVYLCASSPGLAVGSADTQYFGPGTRLTVL.

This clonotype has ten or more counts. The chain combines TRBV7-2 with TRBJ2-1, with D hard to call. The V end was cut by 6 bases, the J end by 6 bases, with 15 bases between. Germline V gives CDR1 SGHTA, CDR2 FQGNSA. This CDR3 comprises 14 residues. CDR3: CASSYTAALNEQFF. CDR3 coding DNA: TGTGCCAGCAGTTATACGGCGGCCCTCAATGAGCAGTTCTTC.

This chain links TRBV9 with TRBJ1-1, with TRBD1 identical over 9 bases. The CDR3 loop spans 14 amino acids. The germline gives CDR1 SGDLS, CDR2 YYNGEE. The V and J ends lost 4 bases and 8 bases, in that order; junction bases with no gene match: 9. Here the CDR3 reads CASSTGQGSGEAFF. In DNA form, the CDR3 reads TGTGCCAGCAGCACGGGACAGGGTAGTGGGGAAGCTTTCTTT. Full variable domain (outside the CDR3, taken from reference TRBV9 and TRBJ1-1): DSGVTQTPKHLITATGQRVTLRCSPRSGDLSVYWYQQSLDQGLQFLIQYYNGEERAKGNILERFSAQQFPDLHSELNLSSLELGDSALYFCASSTGQGSGEAFFGQGTRLTVV.

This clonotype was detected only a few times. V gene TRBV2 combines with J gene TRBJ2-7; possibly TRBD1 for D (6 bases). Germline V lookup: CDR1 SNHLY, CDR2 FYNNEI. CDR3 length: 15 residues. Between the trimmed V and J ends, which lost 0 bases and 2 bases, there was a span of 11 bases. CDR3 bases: TGTGCCAGCAGTGAAGCGCGTGGGGGCACCTACGAGCAGTACTTC. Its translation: CASSEARGGTYEQYF.

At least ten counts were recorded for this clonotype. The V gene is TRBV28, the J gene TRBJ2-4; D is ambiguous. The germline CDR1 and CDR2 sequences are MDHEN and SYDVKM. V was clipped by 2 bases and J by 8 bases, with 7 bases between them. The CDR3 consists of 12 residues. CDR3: CASSLPGDIQYF. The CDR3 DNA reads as TGTGCCAGCAGTTTACCCGGAGACATTCAGTACTTC.

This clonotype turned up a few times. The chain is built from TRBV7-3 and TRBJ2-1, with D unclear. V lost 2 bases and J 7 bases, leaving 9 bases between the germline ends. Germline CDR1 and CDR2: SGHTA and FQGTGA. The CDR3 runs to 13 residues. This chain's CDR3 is CASSLAGLNEQFF. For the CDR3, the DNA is TGTGCCAGCAGCTTAGCTGGGTTGAATGAGCAGTTCTTC. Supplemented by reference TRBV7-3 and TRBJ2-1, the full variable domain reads GAGVSQTPSNKVTEKGKYVELRCDPISGHTALYWYRQSLGQGPEFLIYFQGTGAADDSGLPNDRFFAVRPEGSVSTLKIQRTERGDSAVYLCASSLAGLNEQFFGPGTRLTVL.